These 18 T cell receptor beta chains share one sample of origin, sequenced in a study of T cells in Graves' hyperthyroidism and ophthalmopathy. TCR beta CDR3 regions were amplified from RNA transcripts. The HTBI primer set was used in a first-round RT-PCR of the TCR CDR3. Using its own MiXCR run on the multiplex PCR reads, TCRdb lists one record per CDR3 protein. This sample has some 400,000 distinct CDR3 sequences, with about 15% found just once. The sample comprised blood. These receptors all come from a woman in her sixties with Graves' hyperthyroidism.

The chain joins TRBV5-6 to TRBJ2-3; tentatively, D is TRBD1 (6 bases). The germline V gene has CDR1 SGHDT and CDR2 YYEEEE. The germline V and J ends were trimmed by 3 bases and 4 bases, with 12 bases remaining between them. The CDR3 sequence is 14 residues long. The CDR3 loop is CASSSQGFADTQYF. The CDR3 bases are TGTGCCAGCAGCTCGCAGGGGTTTGCAGATACGCAGTATTTT.

Many counts were recorded for this clonotype. The V gene is TRBV18, the J gene TRBJ2-5; the D is unclear. V lost 5 bases to trimming and J lost 0 bases, with 7 bases between them. Per germline, CDR1 KGHSH and CDR2 LQKENI. The CDR3 runs 13 residues. In DNA, the CDR3 is TGTGCCAGCTCAGGGAATTACCAAGAGACCCAGTACTTC. Protein: CASSGNYQETQYF.

This chain connects TRBV6-4 to TRBJ2-7, with TRBD2 matching 11 bases. CDR1 and CDR2 (germline): MRHNA, SNTAGT. V was clipped by 6 bases and J by 2 bases; unmatched bases: 6. CDR3 length equals 15 residues. The CDR3 coding sequence is TGTGCCAGCAGCGAGACTAGCGGGACGACCTACGAGCAGTACTTC. It specifies CASSETSGTTYEQYF.

This clonotype has more than one count but fewer than ten. This chain connects TRBV4-1 to TRBJ2-7, with TRBD2 matching over 12 bases. This CDR3 has 17 residues. The V gene's germline CDR1 is MGHRA and CDR2 YSYEKL. Trimming at V came to 1 base and at J to 2 bases, leaving 6 bases not matched to a gene. CDR3 sequence reads: CASSQGHRTSGAYEQYF. The CDR3 nucleotides are TGCGCCAGCAGCCAAGGCCACCGGACTAGCGGGGCCTACGAGCAGTACTTC.

This clonotype was detected many times. The genes are TRBV12-3 or TRBV12-4 and TRBJ2-1, with D possibly TRBD2 on 6 matching bases. The V gene lost 4 bases and the J gene lost 6 bases, with 13 bases spanning the gap. CDR3 length: 14 residues. For the CDR3, the DNA is TGTGCCAGCAGTTCATTCGGAGGGGTCAATGAGCAGTTCTTC. It translates to CASSSFGGVNEQFF.

This clonotype was seen ten or more times. The chain joins TRBV6-6 to TRBJ2-7, with D maybe TRBD2 (6 bases). The CDR3 extends over 17 amino acids. In germline, CDR1 is MNHNY, CDR2 SVGAGI (reference sequence). Trimming took 1 base from V and 5 from J, leaving 21 bases between them. This CDR3 is CASSYLSIRERIHEQYF. CDR3 DNA: TGTGCCAGCAGTTACTTGTCAATCCGGGAGAGAATCCACGAGCAGTACTTC.

This clonotype was picked up many times. The genes are TRBV7-9 and TRBJ2-1; 8 bases map to TRBD2. Germline-derived CDR1 and CDR2 are SEHNR and FQNEAQ (reference sequence). The J segment lost 6 bases and the V segment lost 6 bases, leaving 10 bases of the junction unmatched. The CDR3 spans 15 residues. This CDR3 is CASSKAGELTNEQFF. The DNA of the CDR3 is TGTGCCAGCAGTAAAGCGGGAGAGCTCACCAATGAGCAGTTCTTC.

The sample holds many counts of this clonotype. CDR3 in DNA: TGTGCCAGCTCACCACCAACTACATATGAGCAGTTCTTC. This codes for CASSPPTTYEQFF. This chain uses TRBV18 with TRBJ2-1; no clear D. With 0 bases removed from V and 8 bases from J, the gap between germline ends came to 8 bases. The CDR3 sequence is 13 residues long. Germline V gene data show CDR1 as KGHSH and CDR2 as LQKENI.

This clonotype has ten or more counts. V is TRBV12-3 or TRBV12-4 and J is TRBJ1-5; unclear D gene. V lost 6 bases, J lost 3 bases, and 12 bases lay in between. This CDR3 is built from 14 residues. CDR3 in DNA: TGTGCCAGCAGCCCCGTCAGTATCAATCAGCCCCAGCATTTT. Translation: CASSPVSINQPQHF.

This clonotype was seen ten or more times. The genes are TRBV12-3 or TRBV12-4 and TRBJ2-3; the match to TRBD2 covers 8 bases. V was clipped by 6 bases and J by 0 bases; unmatched bases: 14. The CDR3 is 18 residues long. Here the CDR3 reads CASRPTSGRETSTDTQYF. The CDR3 DNA reads as TGTGCCAGCAGGCCCACTAGCGGACGGGAAACTAGCACAGATACGCAGTATTTT.

This clonotype has just one count. V is TRBV19 and J is TRBJ1-2, with a possible D match to TRBD1 (5 bases). Trimming removed 5 bases at V and 8 bases at J, with 15 bases between. This CDR3 comprises 13 residues. Germline V gene lookup returns CDR1 LNHDA and CDR2 SQIVND (reference sequence). The CDR3 nucleotides read TGTGCCAGTAGTCCAAGCGGGGCAAGGGGCTACACCTTC. Translation: CASSPSGARGYTF.

This clonotype has more than one count but fewer than ten. The DNA for the CDR3 is TGTGCCAGCAGCGCCCGGACTCACAGGGTTGGTACTGAAGCTTTCTTT. Its translation: CASSARTHRVGTEAFF. V is TRBV2 and J is TRBJ1-1; tentatively, D is TRBD1 (6 bases). Germline V gives CDR1 SNHLY, CDR2 FYNNEI. V lost 6 bases, J lost 5 bases, and 22 bases lay in between. The CDR3 length is 16 residues. Filled out from reference TRBV2 and TRBJ1-1, the complete variable domain reads EPEVTQTPSHQVTQMGQEVILRCVPISNHLYFYWYRQILGQKVEFLVSFYNNEISEKSEIFDDQFSVERPDGSNFTLKIRSTKLEDSAMYFCASSARTHRVGTEAFFGQGTRLTVV.

This clonotype turned up a few times. V and J are TRBV6-1 and TRBJ2-2; 9 positions match TRBD1. The CDR3 extends over 15 amino acids. The ends lost 4 bases at V and 6 bases at J; junction bases unmatched: 6. CDR1 is MNHNS, CDR2 SASEGT, per germline. The CDR3 DNA follows: TGTGCCAGCAGTGCGTACAGGGGGCGCCCCGGGGAGCTGTTTTTT. Translation: CASSAYRGRPGELFF.

There are a few counts of this clonotype. The chain is built from TRBV10-3 and TRBJ2-1; 9 bases fit TRBD2. V was pared by 10 bases and J by 2 bases, with 6 bases of the junction left unmatched. The CDR3 has 14 amino acids. In germline, CDR1 is ENHRY, CDR2 SYGVKD. In nucleotides, the CDR3 is TGTGCCACAAAACTAGCGGGCGCCTACAATGAGCAGTTCTTC. The encoded protein is CATKLAGAYNEQFF.

This clonotype was counted many times. This chain connects TRBV12-3 or TRBV12-4 to TRBJ2-5; 7 bases are a match to TRBD2. CDR3 size: 13 residues. Trimming at V came to 1 base and at J to 5 bases, leaving 1 base not matched to a gene. DNA for the CDR3: TGTGCCAGCAGTTTAGGGGACTATGAGACCCAGTACTTC. It encodes CASSLGDYETQYF.

This clonotype was seen ten or more times. CDR3 sequence reads: CSVVGGTGLAGRNEQYF. The CDR3 DNA reads as TGCAGCGTTGTGGGGGGGACGGGACTAGCGGGAAGGAACGAGCAGTACTTC. The chain employs TRBV29-1 and TRBJ2-7, with 13 bases matching TRBD2. The J segment lost 5 bases and the V segment lost 4 bases, leaving 14 bases of the junction unmatched. The germline V gene encodes CDR1 SQVTM and CDR2 ANQGSEA. The CDR3 has 17 amino acids.

This clonotype was counted many times. The rearrangement links TRBV28 to TRBJ2-7, with 12 bases that match TRBD1. There are 17 residues in the CDR3. The germline V gene has CDR1 MDHEN and CDR2 SYDVKM. Unmatched junction bases numbered 9, after V lost 4 bases and J lost 2 bases. The CDR3 DNA follows: TGTGCCAGCAGTTCCCGGGACAGGGGGCCTTTGACCTACGAGCAGTACTTC. It specifies CASSSRDRGPLTYEQYF.

There are many counts of this clonotype. The CDR3 is CASSPTRTSSYNEQFF. CDR3 bases: TGTGCCAGCAGCCCTACTCGCACCTCCTCCTACAATGAGCAGTTCTTC. The chain uses TRBV3-1 and TRBJ2-1, with D hard to call. V gave up 4 bases and J gave up 0 bases, with 13 bases separating them. CDR3 length: 16 residues. Germline V gene data show CDR1 as LGHDT and CDR2 as YNNKEL (reference sequence).